The clone carrying this T cell receptor beta chain was counted many times. The antigen is unknown. Sequencing targeted expressed TCRB transcripts, as all isolated RNA had been reverse transcribed. The protocol was immunoSEQ multiplex PCR, while the TCRdb copy is restricted to in-frame clones and leaves out a portion. Counted here are some 350,000 clones, over 8.5% occurring once; the ten biggest clones make up less than 0.65%. The sample originates from a study of beta chain features in type 1 diabetes. Whole-study results and caveats: In every one of the four CD4+ subsets, TCRB CDR3s were moderately but significantly shorter in Type 1 diabetes patients.

Markers CD45RO/CCR7/CD25/CD127/CD95/CD27 served to sort CD4+ naive, central memory, regulatory and stem cell-like memory cells. CDR1 and CDR2 (germline): SEHNR, FQNEAQ (reference sequence). The V and J ends lost 5 bases and 3 bases respectively, with 12 bases between them. This CDR3 is built from 14 residues. The sequencing sample was made of central memory CD4+ T cells from blood. This receptor was obtained from a man younger than 40 with type 1 diabetes. The chain has TRBV7-9 and TRBJ2-3, with D maybe TRBD1 (5 bases). As DNA, the CDR3 is TGTGCCAGCAGCGCTAATCACAGGACAGATACGCAGTATTTT. It specifies CASSANHRTDTQYF. Drawing the rest from reference TRBV7-9 and TRBJ2-3, the complete variable domain is DTGVSQNPRHKITKRGQNVTFRCDPISEHNRLYWYRQTLGQGPEFLTYFQNEAQLEKSRLLSDRFSAERPKGSFSTLEIQRTEQGDSAMYLCASSANHRTDTQYFGPGTRLTVL.